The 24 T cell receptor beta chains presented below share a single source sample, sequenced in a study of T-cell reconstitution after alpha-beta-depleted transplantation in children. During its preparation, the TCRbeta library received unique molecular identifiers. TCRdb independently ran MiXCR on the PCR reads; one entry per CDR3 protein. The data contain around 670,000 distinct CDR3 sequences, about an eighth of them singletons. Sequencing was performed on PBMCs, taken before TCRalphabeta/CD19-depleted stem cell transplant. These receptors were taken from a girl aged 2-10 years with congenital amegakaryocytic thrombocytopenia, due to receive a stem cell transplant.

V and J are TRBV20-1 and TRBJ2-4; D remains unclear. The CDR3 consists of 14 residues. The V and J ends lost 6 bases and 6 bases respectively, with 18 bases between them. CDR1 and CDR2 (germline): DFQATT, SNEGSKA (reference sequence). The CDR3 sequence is CSATDLLKGNIQYF. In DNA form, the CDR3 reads TGCAGTGCAACGGACCTTTTAAAGGGAAACATTCAGTACTTC.

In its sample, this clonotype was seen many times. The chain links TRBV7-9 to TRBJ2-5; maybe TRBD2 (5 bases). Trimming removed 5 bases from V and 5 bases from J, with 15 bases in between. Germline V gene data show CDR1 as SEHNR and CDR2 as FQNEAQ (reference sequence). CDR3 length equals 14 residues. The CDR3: CASSPDWERETQYF. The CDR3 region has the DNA TGTGCCAGCAGCCCCGATTGGGAGCGGGAGACCCAGTACTTC.

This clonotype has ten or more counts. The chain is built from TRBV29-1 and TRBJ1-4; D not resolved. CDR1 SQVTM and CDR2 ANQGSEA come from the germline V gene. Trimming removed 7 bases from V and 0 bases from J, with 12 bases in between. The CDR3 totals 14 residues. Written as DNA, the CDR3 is TGCAGCGGGCAGGATCCTGCAACTAATGAAAAACTGTTTTTT. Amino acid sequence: CSGQDPATNEKLFF.

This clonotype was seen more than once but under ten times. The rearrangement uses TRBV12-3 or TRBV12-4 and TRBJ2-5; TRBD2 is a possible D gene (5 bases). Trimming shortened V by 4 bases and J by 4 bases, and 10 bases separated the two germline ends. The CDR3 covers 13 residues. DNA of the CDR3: TGTGCCAGCAGTTACGGGGTAGGAGAGACCCAGTACTTC. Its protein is CASSYGVGETQYF.

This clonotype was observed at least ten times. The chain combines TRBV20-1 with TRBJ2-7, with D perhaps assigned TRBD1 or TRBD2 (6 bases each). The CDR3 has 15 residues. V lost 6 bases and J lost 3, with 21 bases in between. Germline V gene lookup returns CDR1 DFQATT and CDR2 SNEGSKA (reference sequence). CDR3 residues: CSAHRRGGGNYEQYF. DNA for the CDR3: TGCAGTGCGCATCGTCGTGGGGGCGGGAACTACGAGCAGTACTTC.

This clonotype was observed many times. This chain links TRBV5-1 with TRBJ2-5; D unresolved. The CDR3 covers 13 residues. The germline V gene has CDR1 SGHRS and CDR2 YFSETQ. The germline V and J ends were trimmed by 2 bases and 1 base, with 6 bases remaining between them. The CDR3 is CASSFVAQETQYF. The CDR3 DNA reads TGCGCCAGCAGCTTTGTTGCCCAAGAGACCCAGTACTTC. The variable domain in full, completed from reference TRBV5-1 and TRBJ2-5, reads KAGVTQTPRYLIKTRGQQVTLSCSPISGHRSVSWYQQTPGQGLQFLFEYFSETQRNKGNFPGRFSGRQFSNSRSEMNVSTLELGDSALYLCASSFVAQETQYFGPGTRLLVL.

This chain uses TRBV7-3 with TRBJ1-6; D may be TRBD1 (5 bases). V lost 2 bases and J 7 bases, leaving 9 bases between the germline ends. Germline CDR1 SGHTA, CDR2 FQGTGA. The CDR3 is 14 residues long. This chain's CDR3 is CASSLQGGNSPLHF. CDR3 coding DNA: TGTGCCAGCAGCTTACAGGGTGGGAATTCACCCCTCCACTTT.

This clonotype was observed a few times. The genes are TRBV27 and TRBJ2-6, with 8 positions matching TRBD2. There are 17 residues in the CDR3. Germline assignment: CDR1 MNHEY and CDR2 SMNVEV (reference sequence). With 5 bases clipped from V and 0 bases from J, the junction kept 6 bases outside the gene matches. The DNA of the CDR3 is TGTGCCAGCAGTCCCGGACTAGCTCGCTCTGGGGCCAACGTCCTGACTTTC. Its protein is CASSPGLARSGANVLTF.

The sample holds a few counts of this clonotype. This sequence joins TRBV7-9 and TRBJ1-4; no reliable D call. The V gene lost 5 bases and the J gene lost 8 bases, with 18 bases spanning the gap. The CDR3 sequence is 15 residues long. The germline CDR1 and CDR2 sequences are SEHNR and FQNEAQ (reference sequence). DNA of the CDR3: TGTGCCAGCAGCCTCGACCTGTTTCTGGGCGAAAAACTGTTTTTT. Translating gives CASSLDLFLGEKLFF.

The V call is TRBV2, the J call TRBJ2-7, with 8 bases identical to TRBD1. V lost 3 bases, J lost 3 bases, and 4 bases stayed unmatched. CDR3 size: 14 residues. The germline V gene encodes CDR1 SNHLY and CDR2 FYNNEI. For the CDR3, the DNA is TGTGCCAGCAGTGATATGGGACAGGACTACGAGCAGTACTTC. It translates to CASSDMGQDYEQYF.

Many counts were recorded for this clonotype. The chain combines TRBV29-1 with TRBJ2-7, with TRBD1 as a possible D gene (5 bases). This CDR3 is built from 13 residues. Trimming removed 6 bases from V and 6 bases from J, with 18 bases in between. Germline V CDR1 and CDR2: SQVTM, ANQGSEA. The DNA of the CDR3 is TGCAGCGTAAGCTCGACAGCCTCAGCCGAGCAGTACTTC. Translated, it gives CSVSSTASAEQYF.

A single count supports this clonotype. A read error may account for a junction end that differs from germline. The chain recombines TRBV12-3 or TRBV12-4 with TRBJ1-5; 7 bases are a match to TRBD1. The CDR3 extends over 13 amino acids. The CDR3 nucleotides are TGTGCCAGCAGTTTTGACAGGGTAGAGTCCCAGCCTTTT. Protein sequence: CASSFDRVESQPF.

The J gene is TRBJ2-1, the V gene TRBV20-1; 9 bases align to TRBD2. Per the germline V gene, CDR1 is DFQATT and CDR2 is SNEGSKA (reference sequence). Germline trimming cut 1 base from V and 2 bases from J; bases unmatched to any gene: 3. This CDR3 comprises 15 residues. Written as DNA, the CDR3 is TGCAGTGCTAGAGTTGGCGGGAGGGCCTACAATGAGCAGTTCTTC. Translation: CSARVGGRAYNEQFF.

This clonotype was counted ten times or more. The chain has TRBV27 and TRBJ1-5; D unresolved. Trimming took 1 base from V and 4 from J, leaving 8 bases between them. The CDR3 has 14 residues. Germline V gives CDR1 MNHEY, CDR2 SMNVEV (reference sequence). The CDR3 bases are TGTGCCAGCAGTTTATTCTTTGGAAATCAGCCCCAGCATTTT. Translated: CASSLFFGNQPQHF.

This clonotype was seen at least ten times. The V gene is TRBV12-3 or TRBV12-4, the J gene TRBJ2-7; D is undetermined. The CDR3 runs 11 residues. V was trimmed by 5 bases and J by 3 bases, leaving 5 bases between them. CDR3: CASSRLYEQYF. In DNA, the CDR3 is TGTGCCAGCAGTCGCCTCTACGAGCAGTACTTC.

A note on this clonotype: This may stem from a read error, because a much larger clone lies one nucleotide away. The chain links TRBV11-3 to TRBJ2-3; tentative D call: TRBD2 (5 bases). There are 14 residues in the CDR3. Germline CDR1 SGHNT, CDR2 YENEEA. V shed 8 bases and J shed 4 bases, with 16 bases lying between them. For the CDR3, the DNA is TGTGCCAGCGGCCTCCGGGATTTAGCAGATACGCAGTATTTT. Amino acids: CASGLRDLADTQYF.

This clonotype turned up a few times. CDR3 DNA sequence: TGCAGTGCTGGGCGGACTCAAACCAAGCAGTACTTC. Its translation: CSAGRTQTKQYF. The V call is TRBV20-1, the J call TRBJ2-7; maybe TRBD2 (5 bases). With 5 bases removed from V and 8 bases from J, the gap between germline ends came to 16 bases. Germline loops: CDR1 DFQATT, CDR2 SNEGSKA (reference sequence). This CDR3 region has 12 residues.

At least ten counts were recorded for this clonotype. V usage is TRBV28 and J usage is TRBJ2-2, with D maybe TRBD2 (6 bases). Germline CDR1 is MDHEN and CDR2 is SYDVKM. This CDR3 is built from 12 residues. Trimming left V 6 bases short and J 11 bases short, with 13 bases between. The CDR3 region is CASRALGGELFF. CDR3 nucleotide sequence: TGTGCCAGCAGGGCATTGGGAGGAGAGCTGTTTTTT.

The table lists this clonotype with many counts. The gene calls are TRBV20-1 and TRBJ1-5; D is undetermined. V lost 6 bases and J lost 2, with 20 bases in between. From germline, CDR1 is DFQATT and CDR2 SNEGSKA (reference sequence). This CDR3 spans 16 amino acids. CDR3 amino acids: CSARGSAKAGNQPQHF. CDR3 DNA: TGCAGTGCCCGCGGTTCGGCGAAGGCGGGCAATCAGCCCCAGCATTTT.

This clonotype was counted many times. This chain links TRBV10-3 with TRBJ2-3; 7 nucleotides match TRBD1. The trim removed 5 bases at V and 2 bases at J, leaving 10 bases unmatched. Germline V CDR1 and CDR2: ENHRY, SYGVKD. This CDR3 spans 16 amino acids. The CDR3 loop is CAISRVRGPDTDTQYF. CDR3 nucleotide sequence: TGTGCCATCAGTCGAGTTAGGGGGCCGGACACAGATACGCAGTATTTT.

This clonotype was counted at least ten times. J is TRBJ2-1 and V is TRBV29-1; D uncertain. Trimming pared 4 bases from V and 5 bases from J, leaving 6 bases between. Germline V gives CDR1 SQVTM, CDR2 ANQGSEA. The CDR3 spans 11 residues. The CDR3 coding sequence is TGCAGCGTTGGCCTAAACAATGAGCAGTTCTTC. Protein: CSVGLNNEQFF.

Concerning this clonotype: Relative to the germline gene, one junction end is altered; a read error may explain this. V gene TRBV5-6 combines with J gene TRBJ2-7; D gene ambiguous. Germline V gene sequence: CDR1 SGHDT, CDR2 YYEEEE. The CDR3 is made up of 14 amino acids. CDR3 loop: CASSTRQSSYKQYF. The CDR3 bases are TGTGCCAGCAGCACCCGGCAGAGCTCCTACAAGCAGTACTTC.

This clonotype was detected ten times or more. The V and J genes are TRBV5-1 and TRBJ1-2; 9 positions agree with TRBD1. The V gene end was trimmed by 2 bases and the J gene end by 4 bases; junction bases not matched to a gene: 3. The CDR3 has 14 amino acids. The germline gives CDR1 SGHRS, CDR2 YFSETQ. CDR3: CASSLEGQGYGYTF. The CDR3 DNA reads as TGCGCCAGCAGCTTAGAGGGACAGGGCTATGGCTACACCTTC. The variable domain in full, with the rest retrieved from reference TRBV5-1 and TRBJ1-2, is KAGVTQTPRYLIKTRGQQVTLSCSPISGHRSVSWYQQTPGQGLQFLFEYFSETQRNKGNFPGRFSGRQFSNSRSEMNVSTLELGDSALYLCASSLEGQGYGYTFGSGTRLTVV.

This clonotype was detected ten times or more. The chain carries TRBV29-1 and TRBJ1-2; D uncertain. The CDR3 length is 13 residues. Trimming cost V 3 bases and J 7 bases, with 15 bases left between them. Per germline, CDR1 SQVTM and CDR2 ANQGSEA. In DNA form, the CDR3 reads TGCAGCGTTGATTTGGGGTTTGGCGGTGGCTACACCTTC. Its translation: CSVDLGFGGGYTF. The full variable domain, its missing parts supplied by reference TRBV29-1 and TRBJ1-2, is SAVISQKPSRDICQRGTSLTIQCQVDSQVTMMFWYRQQPGQSLTLIATANQGSEATYESGFVIDKFPISRPNLTFSTLTVSNMSPEDSSIYLCSVDLGFGGGYTFGSGTRLTVV.